The clone carrying this T cell receptor beta chain was detected only once. Antigen unknown. PCR primers comprised 60 Vbeta and 13 Jbeta primers. This table comes from immunoSEQ multiplex PCR, and its TCRdb copy is limited to in-frame clones, with some not included. The data show over 200,000 clones, 82% seen once. The CDR3 extends over 12 amino acids. Germline V gene sequence: CDR1 GTSNPN, CDR2 SVGIG (reference sequence). The ends lost 0 bases at V and 8 bases at J; junction bases unmatched: 0. This entry belongs to a study of cytomegalovirus exposure and HLA in healthy donors. Study-wide findings and caveats: When the data were analyzed later, several of the most significant clusters appeared to be linked to common viral pathogens. Within the data, a cluster of highly shared sequence variants was likely a sequencing artifact. More clonal expansion characterized HLA-associated TCR beta chains than equally common others in a later analysis. Versus the approximately 720-donor mean, an Asian-associated ancestry cluster reportedly showed fewer N-insertions in a later analysis.

This receptor was taken from a man aged 40-49 years in good health and CMV-seropositive. Sequencing input: PBMCs. The chain links TRBV30 to TRBJ2-1; TRBD2 agrees at 8 bases. The CDR3 reads CAWSVAGDEQFF. CDR3 bases: TGTGCCTGGAGTGTAGCGGGGGATGAGCAGTTCTTC.